The clone carrying this TCR beta chain has a count of ten or more. This sample stems from a study of low-dose radiotherapy and immunotherapy resistance in tumors. Across the whole study: Cohort 2 was treated with 1 Gy per fraction every two weeks, amounting to 13 Gy across 26 weeks. Patients were on oral aspirin 300 mg taken daily for four cycles from cycle 1 day 1.

Germline-derived CDR1 and CDR2 are LGHDT and YNNKEL (reference sequence). Trimming removed 5 bases from V and 2 bases from J, with 11 bases in between. This CDR3 spans 14 amino acids. As for time point: before trial treatment. As their treatment, donors received nivolumab, ipilimumab, aspirin, low-dose cyclophosphamide and low-dose radiotherapy. Those eligible were patients bearing advanced solid tumors lacking tumor-infiltrating lymphocytes. Priming of first-strand cDNA relied on TRAV- and TRBV-specific primers (covering alpha and beta chains). TCR amplification ran roughly 20 PCR cycles using constant-region and V-primer adapter primers. MiXCR, applied by TCRdb to the reads, yields one record per CDR3 protein. Of approximately 90,000 distinct CDR3 sequences listed, 9.4% were seen once; the top ten hold around 0.98%.

The sequence was collected from a male donor with prostate cancer. The V call is TRBV3-1, the J call TRBJ2-3; D is possibly TRBD1 (6 bases). This specimen consisted of PBMCs, obtained before treatment. The CDR3 DNA sequence: TGTGCCAGCAGCTCCAGGGGAGCCACAGATACGCAGTATTTT. Residues: CASSSRGATDTQYF.